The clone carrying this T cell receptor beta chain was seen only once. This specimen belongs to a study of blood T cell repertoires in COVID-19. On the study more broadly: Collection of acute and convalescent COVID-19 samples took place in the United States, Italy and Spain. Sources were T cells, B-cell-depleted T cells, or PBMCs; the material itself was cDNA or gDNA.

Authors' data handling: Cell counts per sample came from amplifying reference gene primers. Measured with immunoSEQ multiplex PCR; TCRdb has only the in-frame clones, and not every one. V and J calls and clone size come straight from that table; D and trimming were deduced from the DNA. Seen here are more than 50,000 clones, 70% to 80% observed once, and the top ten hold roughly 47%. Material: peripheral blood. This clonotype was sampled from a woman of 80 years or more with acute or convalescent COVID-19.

The CDR3 DNA reads as TGTGCCACCAGCGGCCGTACTGCGGGGGCTAATGGCTACACCTTC. Translated, it gives CATSGRTAGANGYTF. This sequence joins TRBV15 and TRBJ1-2; a weak D match, TRBD1 (6 bases). The CDR3 is 15 amino acids. V was trimmed by 5 bases and J by 6 bases, leaving 19 bases between them. The germline V gene has CDR1 LNHNV and CDR2 YYDKDF (reference sequence). The full variable domain, completed using reference TRBV15 and TRBJ1-2, is DAMVIQNPRYQVTQFGKPVTLSCSQTLNHNVMYWYQQKSSQAPKLLFHYYDKDFNNEADTPDNFQSRRPNTSFCFLDIRSPGLGDTAMYLCATSGRTAGANGYTFGSGTRLTVV.